This T cell receptor (beta chain) stems from a study of immune characterization of retroperitoneal liposarcoma. TCRdb recomputed calls from the PCR reads with MiXCR, one row per CDR3 protein. The sample shows over 3,000 distinct CDR3 sequences, roughly 27% of them seen only once. This TCR was recovered from a female donor with retroperitoneal liposarcoma. The sample comprised tumor tissue.

CDR3: CASSYSSAERTYNEQFF. CDR3 DNA sequence: TGTGCCAGCAGTTACTCGTCAGCGGAACGAACCTACAATGAGCAGTTCTTC. The chain recombines TRBV6-6 with TRBJ2-1, with a tentative D call TRBD2 (5 bases). Looked up from germline, CDR1 is MNHNY and CDR2 is SVGAGI (reference sequence). V dropped 0 bases and J dropped 2 bases, with 14 bases sitting between them. The CDR3 sequence is 17 residues long.